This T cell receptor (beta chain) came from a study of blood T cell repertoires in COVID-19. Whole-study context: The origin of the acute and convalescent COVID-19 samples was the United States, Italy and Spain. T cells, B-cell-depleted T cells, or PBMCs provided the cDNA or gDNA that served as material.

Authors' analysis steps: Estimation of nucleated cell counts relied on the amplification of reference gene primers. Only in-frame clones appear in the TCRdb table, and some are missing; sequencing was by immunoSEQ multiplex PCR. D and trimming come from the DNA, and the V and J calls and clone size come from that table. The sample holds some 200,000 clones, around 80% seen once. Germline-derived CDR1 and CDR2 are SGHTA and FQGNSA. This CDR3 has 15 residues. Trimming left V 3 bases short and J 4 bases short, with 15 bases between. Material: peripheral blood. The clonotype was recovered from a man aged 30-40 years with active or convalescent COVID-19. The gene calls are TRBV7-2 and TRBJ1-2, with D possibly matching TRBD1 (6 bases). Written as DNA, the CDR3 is TGTGCCAGCAGCTTTCCCGTCGGGGGGGCCTATGGCTACACCTTC. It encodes CASSFPVGGAYGYTF.